This TCR beta chain originates from a study of T cells after yellow fever vaccination. About the research overall: It was SMART-Seq v4 Ultra Low Input that prepared the fractions with low cell numbers. Overall study results and limits: Highly abundant clonotypes carried over from the bulk population could end up in FACS-sorted repertoires as contaminants. A minor fraction of clonotypes spanned both CD4 and CD8 compartments.

The CDR3 is made up of 16 amino acids. With V trimmed by 6 bases and J by 4 bases, 13 bases remained unmatched. Germline V gene sequence: CDR1 MNHEY, CDR2 SVGAGI. MiXCR was run by TCRdb on the 5' RACE reads, yielding one entry per CDR3 protein. This table has around 320,000 distinct CDR3 sequences, less than 9.5% appearing once. This clonotype was seen more than once but under ten times. Its cognate antigen is unknown. The clonotype comes from a man aged 18 to 29 who received the YFV17D yellow fever vaccine. Source: CD4+ T cells sorted from PBMCs, taken 5 days after the yellow fever booster vaccination. The V gene is TRBV6-5, the J gene TRBJ1-1, with 8 bases lining up with TRBD1. CDR3 in amino acids: CASSSRDRRKSTEAFF. The CDR3, as DNA: TGTGCCAGCAGCTCGAGGGACAGGAGAAAGAGCACTGAAGCTTTCTTT.